This T cell receptor (beta chain) emerged from a study of blood T cell repertoires in COVID-19 (dated by TCRdb to 2020 to 2022). Describing the broader study: Collaborator samples came from the United States, Italy and Spain and covered acute and convalescent phases of COVID-19. Subjects who had been exposed to COVID-19, were actively infected with it, or had recovered from it provided the deeply sampled blood TCRbeta repertoires that made up the dataset. The repertoires were released in a freely available public database meant as a resource for research on the immune response to SARS-CoV-2. The prospective study material was composed of cDNA or gDNA derived from T cells, B-cell-depleted T cells, or PBMCs. Where HLA class I and class II types were available, the types were taken from metadata supplied by the sample provider, not from assay-based typing. Sample metadata almost always included a de-identified subject ID, COVID-19 status, age in years and sex. The samples were drawn from the first 160 participants of the ongoing ImmuneRACE study and from 1,254 subjects provided by 6 global collaborators. General conclusions and limits of the study: How much clinical and demographic metadata was included differed by source and by participant, and the metadata was provided uncurated.

The immunoSEQ Assay, a bias-controlled multiplex PCR, was used to amplify TCRbeta CDR3 regions from genomic DNA. In the original analysis: The number of nucleated cells in each sample was estimated from the amplification of reference gene primers within the assay. Sequence reads were collapsed and filtered to measure the absolute abundance of every unique TCRbeta CDR3 rearrangement. For each sample, productive Simpson clonality was calculated as the square root of Simpson's diversity index over productive rearrangements. The immuneACCESS repertoire file appears here via TCRdb, limited to in-frame rearrangements. These files lack a portion of the clones; in checked studies, under half of the deficit traces to unresolved V genes, and the cause of the others is not known. D and trimming come from the DNA, and the V and J calls and clone size come from that table. The sample includes 110,000 or so clones, with roughly 81% observed a single time. The top ten constitute about 9.4% of the sample.

Per the germline V gene, SGDLS is the CDR1 and YYNGEE is the CDR2. The CDR3 runs 13 residues from the cysteine to the phenylalanine. The kept DNA is CDR3 alone, 39 bases in frame from the first base. Trimming removed 0 bases from V and 4 bases from J, leaving 4 bases between the germline ends. Points on this clone: Its antigen has not been determined. The sample holds no much larger clone one base away, and base qualities are not on file.

Each collaborating institution followed its own protocols to collect whole blood in K2EDTA tubes. For TCRbeta analysis, collaborators shipped samples as frozen whole blood, isolated PBMCs, or DNA extracted from either of those sample types. The sample was peripheral blood. This TCR was recovered from a human donor in a cohort sampled during active COVID-19. This chain joins TRBV9 to TRBJ1-4; the D gene cannot be named for sure. The encoded CDR3 is CASSVDYNEKLFF. The nucleotides are TGTGCCAGCAGCGTAGACTATAATGAAAAACTGTTTTTT.